These T cell receptor beta chains were read from a single sample in a study of T cell responses to AZD1222 COVID-19 vaccine. Generated by immunoSEQ multiplex PCR, the TCRdb table keeps only in-frame clones and is missing some. The sample carries some 150,000 clones, approximately 90% recorded once. The sample was peripheral blood, taken on day 0 of MenACWY control vaccination. All receptors derive from an adult in good health. CDR3s include the opening cysteine and the closing phenylalanine or tryptophan. D genes are given only for firm matches. Only some rows state a clone size, as once, few, many or a class for expanded clones.

TRBJ2-2 | NA | TRBV5-4 | NA | TGTGCCAGCAGGGGGGTTAGGGACACCGGGGAGCTGTTTTTT | CASRGVRDTGELFF
TRBJ2-1 | NA | TRBV19 | NA | TGTGCCAGTAGTATGGCGGACGGAGTCAATGAGCAGTTCTTC | CASSMADGVNEQFF
TRBJ2-3 | TRBD2 | TRBV3-1/TRBV3-2 | NA | TGTGCCAGCAGCCAGCGACTAGCGGGAGGGCCAGATACGCAGTATTTT | CASSQRLAGGPDTQYF
TRBJ1-6 | NA | TRBV19 | NA | TGTGCCAGTAGTATATTTAGTAATTCACCCCTCCACTTT | CASSIFSNSPLHF
TRBJ1-1 | NA | TRBV19 | NA | TGTGCCAGTAGTATTTTGTTTTCTGAAGCTTTCTTT | CASSILFSEAFF
TRBJ2-3 | NA | TRBV12-3/TRBV12-4 | NA | TGTGCCAGCACAAGAACAGATACGCAGTATTTT | CASTRTDTQYF
TRBJ2-1 | TRBD2 | TRBV5-1 | NA | TGCGCCAGCAGCTTGGGTCCCAGCGGGACTCTCGGTGGTGAGCAGTTCTTC | CASSLGPSGTLGGEQFF
TRBJ1-5 | NA | TRBV3-1/TRBV3-2 | NA | TGTGCCAGCGGATTTAGATATCAGCCCCAGCATTTT | CASGFRYQPQHF
TRBJ1-1 | NA | TRBV18 | once | TGTGCCAGCTCACCGGACATCATGAACACTGAAGCTTTCTTT | CASSPDIMNTEAFF
TRBJ2-1 | TRBD1 | TRBV15 | NA | TGTGCCACCAGTCCGGGACAGTCCTACAATGAGCAGTTCTTC | CATSPGQSYNEQFF
TRBJ1-2 | TRBD1 | TRBV5-1 | NA | TGCGCCAGCAGCTCAAGGGACAGGGGAACAGACTATGGCTACACCTTC | CASSSRDRGTDYGYTF
TRBJ2-4 | NA | TRBV29-1 | NA | TGCAGCGTTGAGATGGGTCTTTTAGCCAAAAACATTCAGTACTTC | CSVEMGLLAKNIQYF
TRBJ1-2 | NA | TRBV28 | once | TGTGCCAGCAGTTTACTCGCCGGGACGGTGGTGGGCTACACCTTC | CASSLLAGTVVGYTF